The text below deals with one T cell receptor beta chain. This record belongs to a study of PD-1 blockade in mismatch repair-deficient tumors. The CDR3 is made up of 14 amino acids. V dropped 3 bases and J dropped 6 bases, with 14 bases sitting between them. CDR1 is MDHEN and CDR2 is SYDVKM in the germline V gene. PCR or immunohistochemistry showed mismatch repair deficiency in every enrolled patient. A few pembrolizumab responders had their TCRs sequenced. Measured with immunoSEQ multiplex PCR; TCRdb has only the in-frame clones, and not every one. Of approximately 100,000 clones in the sample, 82% were seen once.

The TCR comes from an adult with mismatch repair-deficient cancer. The input for sequencing was peripheral blood, taken approximately 35 weeks after starting pembrolizumab. The gene calls are TRBV28 and TRBJ1-2; D is undetermined. CDR3: CASSLVSGLDGYTF. The CDR3 nucleotides are TGTGCCAGCAGTTTGGTTTCCGGTCTCGATGGCTACACCTTC.